The next 16 T cell receptor beta chains were all read from a single sample in a study of human T cells and chemical hapten exposure. TCRdb re-analysed the 5' RACE reads in MiXCR, keeping a single row per CDR3 protein. The sample includes 120,000 to 150,000 distinct CDR3 sequences, around 4% of them seen just once. Unseparated into fractions, whole blood served as the source from which total RNA was extracted. Source of these receptors: a female donor in good health.

At least ten counts were recorded for this clonotype. This sequence joins TRBV6-2 or TRBV6-3 and TRBJ2-7, with D perhaps assigned TRBD1 or TRBD2 (5 bases each). V was cut by 8 bases and J by 3 bases, with 8 bases left in between. From germline, CDR1 is MNHEY and CDR2 SVGEGT. There are 11 residues in the CDR3. CDR3 residues: CASARGYEQYF. DNA of the CDR3: TGTGCCAGCGCGAGGGGCTACGAGCAGTACTTC.

This clonotype was picked up many times. The chain couples TRBV12-3 or TRBV12-4 to TRBJ1-5, with a weak D call TRBD1 (5 bases). V gave up 5 bases and J gave up 0 bases, with 20 bases separating them. This CDR3 region has 18 residues. This chain's CDR3 is CASSPRVPQDPSNQPQHF. CDR3 coding DNA: TGTGCCAGCAGTCCCCGGGTCCCACAGGACCCTAGCAATCAGCCCCAGCATTTT.

This clonotype was seen a handful of times. The chain employs TRBV18 and TRBJ1-1; D is uncertain. CDR3 length: 15 amino acids. The germline V and J ends were trimmed by 3 bases and 0 bases, with 11 bases remaining between them. The V gene's germline CDR1 is KGHSH and CDR2 LQKENI. The CDR3 here is CASSPEQLMNTEAFF. CDR3 bases: TGTGCCAGCTCACCCGAACAGCTCATGAACACTGAAGCTTTCTTT.

This clonotype was observed many times. The chain combines TRBV2 with TRBJ2-5; TRBD2 aligns across 7 bases. The V gene end was trimmed by 11 bases and the J gene end by 1 base; junction bases not matched to a gene: 4. Germline CDR1 reads SNHLY; CDR2 reads FYNNEI. The CDR3 runs 12 residues. The CDR3 is CACGGPQETQYF. DNA of the CDR3: TGTGCCTGCGGGGGTCCCCAAGAGACCCAGTACTTC.

This clonotype was counted many times. The gene calls are TRBV20-1 and TRBJ1-1; possibly TRBD1 for D (5 bases). V was cut by 6 bases and J by 6 bases, with 11 bases left in between. The CDR3 consists of 11 residues. Looked up from germline, CDR1 is DFQATT and CDR2 is SNEGSKA (reference sequence). This CDR3 reads CSAGRGAEAFF. CDR3 bases: TGCAGTGCAGGGAGGGGCGCTGAAGCTTTCTTT.

In regard to this clonotype: The final CDR3 position lacks the conserved phenylalanine or tryptophan, pointing to a likely read error. The DNA is left out, because the CDR3 cannot be placed on it with certainty; the CDR3 is given as TCRdb lists it. The chain employs TRBV12-3 or TRBV12-4 and TRBJ1-5. The CDR3 spans 13 amino acids, including both terminal residues. CDR3 loop: CASRLGSNQPQNL.

Ten or more counts support this clonotype. The V call is TRBV14, the J call TRBJ2-1; 7 positions agree with TRBD1. The CDR3 has 17 amino acids. Per germline, CDR1 SGHDN and CDR2 FVKESK. The junction had 8 bases not matched to a gene; V was cut back by 0 bases and J by 3 bases. The chain's CDR3 is CASSQEWADRYYNEQFF. CDR3 coding DNA: TGTGCCAGCAGCCAAGAATGGGCGGACAGGTACTACAATGAGCAGTTCTTC.

Ten or more counts support this clonotype. The chain carries TRBV12-5 and TRBJ2-1; TRBD1 aligns across 10 bases. V was pared by 1 base and J by 7 bases, with 4 bases of the junction left unmatched. The length of the CDR3 is 15 residues. Germline CDR1 is LGHNT and CDR2 is FRNRAP. The CDR3 bases are TGTGCTAGTGGTTTGGGACAGGGGGCCGGGAATGAGCAGTTCTTC. As protein: CASGLGQGAGNEQFF.

This clonotype was observed many times. V is TRBV7-2 and J is TRBJ2-5, with D perhaps being TRBD1 or TRBD2 (5 bases each). The ends were cut back, 4 bases at V and 4 bases at J, with 10 bases in the middle. Germline values: CDR1 SGHTA, CDR2 FQGNSA. The CDR3 sequence is 13 residues long. CDR3 sequence: CASSSPGAETQYF. The CDR3 region has the DNA TGTGCCAGCAGCTCTCCCGGGGCAGAGACCCAGTACTTC.

In its sample, this clonotype was seen many times. The chain recombines TRBV4-3 with TRBJ1-2; a possible D gene is TRBD1 (6 bases). CDR3 length: 14 amino acids. Germline loops: CDR1 LGHNA, CDR2 YSLEER. V shed 4 bases and J shed 5 bases, with 14 bases lying between them. CDR3 DNA sequence: TGCGCCAGCAGCCGCTCCGGGACACCTTATGGCTACACCTTC. Translating it yields CASSRSGTPYGYTF.

This clonotype was recorded at least ten times. The rearrangement joins TRBV19 to TRBJ2-7; 7 bases align to TRBD1. This CDR3 is 13 amino acids long. Germline loops: CDR1 LNHDA, CDR2 SQIVND (reference sequence). V lost 5 bases to trimming and J lost 7 bases; unmatched junction nucleotides: 8. The CDR3 nucleotides are TGTGCCAGTAGTCGACAGGGCCCGGGTGAGCAGTACTTC. This sequence encodes CASSRQGPGEQYF.

This clonotype was counted a few times. The chain links TRBV20-1 to TRBJ2-7; D unclear. V was trimmed by 6 bases and J by 3 bases, leaving 15 bases between them. This CDR3 spans 13 amino acids. From germline, CDR1 is DFQATT and CDR2 SNEGSKA (reference sequence). CDR3 in DNA: TGCAGTGCCACCCCCGGTGTAGGCTACGAGCAGTACTTC. Its translation is CSATPGVGYEQYF.

This clonotype came up many times. The V call is TRBV7-9, the J call TRBJ1-3; maybe TRBD1 (5 bases). The V and J ends lost 0 bases and 0 bases respectively, with 18 bases between them. Per the germline V gene, CDR1 is SEHNR and CDR2 is FQNEAQ (reference sequence). This CDR3 has 19 amino acids. In DNA form, the CDR3 reads TGTGCCAGCAGCTTAGCGCTGGGTTTAAGAGGGGACTCTGGAAACACCATATATTTT. Translated, it gives CASSLALGLRGDSGNTIYF.

In its sample, this clonotype was seen many times. The V gene is TRBV3-1, the J gene TRBJ2-1; D might be TRBD2 (6 bases). V was shortened by 1 base and J by 8 bases, with 12 bases between the two germline ends. CDR1 and CDR2 (germline): LGHDT, YNNKEL (reference sequence). This CDR3 region has 14 residues. CDR3 residues: CASSQGGTPDEQFF. DNA of the CDR3: TGTGCCAGCAGCCAAGGGGGGACTCCCGATGAGCAGTTCTTC.

The sample holds many counts of this clonotype. The CDR3 region is CASSLNIGVLNQPQHF. The CDR3 coding sequence is TGTGCCAGCAGTTTAAATATAGGGGTCCTTAATCAGCCCCAGCATTTT. The gene calls are TRBV12-3 or TRBV12-4 and TRBJ1-5; D might be TRBD1 (5 bases). CDR3 length equals 16 residues. V lost 2 bases and J lost 4, with 15 bases in between.

In the case of this clonotype: Given a much more abundant clone one base away, this may be a read error. The rearrangement joins TRBV5-4 to TRBJ1-1, with D hard to call. Germline V gene lookup returns CDR1 SGHNT and CDR2 YYREEE (reference sequence). This CDR3 has 14 residues. Here the CDR3 DNA reads TGTGCCAGCAGTACTCCAGTGAGGACCACTGTAGCTTTCTTT. It yields the protein CASSTPVRTTVAFF.